The clone carrying this T cell receptor (beta chain) was counted once. Its specificity is unknown. Data came from immunoSEQ multiplex PCR; TCRdb stores just in-frame clones and leaves some out. The data hold about 2 million clones, with roughly 94% observed a single time. The entry originates in a study of shared clonotypes between healthy human individuals. Broader study findings: Specimens sampled were limited to blood, with tissue repertoires likely differing.

Germline CDR1 LNHNV, CDR2 YYDKDF (reference sequence). The V gene lost 8 bases and the J gene lost 2 bases, with 13 bases spanning the gap. The CDR3 covers 13 residues. The clonotype was recovered from a man aged 18 to 29 in good health. Sequenced: naive CD4+ T cells sorted from blood. Noted subset: CD45RA+ positively selected. This sequence joins TRBV15 and TRBJ2-7; weak D call: TRBD1 (5 bases). CDR3 nucleotide sequence: TGTGCCACCCTAAACAGGAATACCTACGAGCAGTACTTC. This gives the protein CATLNRNTYEQYF. The variable domain in full, with the rest retrieved from reference TRBV15 and TRBJ2-7, is DAMVIQNPRYQVTQFGKPVTLSCSQTLNHNVMYWYQQKSSQAPKLLFHYYDKDFNNEADTPDNFQSRRPNTSFCFLDIRSPGLGDTAMYLCATLNRNTYEQYFGPGTRLTVT.